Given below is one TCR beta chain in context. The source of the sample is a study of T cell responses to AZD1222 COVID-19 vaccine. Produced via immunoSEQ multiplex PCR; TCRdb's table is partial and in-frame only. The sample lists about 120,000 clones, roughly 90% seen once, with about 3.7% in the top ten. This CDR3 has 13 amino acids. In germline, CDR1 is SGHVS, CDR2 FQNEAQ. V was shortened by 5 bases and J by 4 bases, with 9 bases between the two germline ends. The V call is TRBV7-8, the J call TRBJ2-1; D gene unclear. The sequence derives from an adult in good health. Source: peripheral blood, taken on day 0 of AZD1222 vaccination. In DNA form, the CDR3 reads TGTGCCAGCAGCCCGTCCCTGTACAATGAGCAGTTCTTC. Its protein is CASSPSLYNEQFF. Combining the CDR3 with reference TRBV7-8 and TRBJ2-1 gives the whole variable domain GAGVSQSPRYKVAKRGQDVALRCDPISGHVSLFWYQQALGQGPEFLTYFQNEAQLDKSGLPSDRFFAERPEGSVSTLKIQRTQQEDSAVYLCASSPSLYNEQFFGPGTRLTVL.